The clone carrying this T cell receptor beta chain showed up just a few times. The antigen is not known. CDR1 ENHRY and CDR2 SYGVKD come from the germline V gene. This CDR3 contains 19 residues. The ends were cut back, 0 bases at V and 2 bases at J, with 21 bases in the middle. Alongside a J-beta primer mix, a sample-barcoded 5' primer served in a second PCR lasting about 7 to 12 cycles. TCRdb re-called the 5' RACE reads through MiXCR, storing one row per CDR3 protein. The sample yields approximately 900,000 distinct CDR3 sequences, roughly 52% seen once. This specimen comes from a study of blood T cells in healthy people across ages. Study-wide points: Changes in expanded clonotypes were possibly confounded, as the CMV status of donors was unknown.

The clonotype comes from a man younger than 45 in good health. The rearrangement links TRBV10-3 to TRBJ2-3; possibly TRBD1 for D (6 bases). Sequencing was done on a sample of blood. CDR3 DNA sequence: TGTGCCATCAGTGAGTCGACTCTCGTTACCGGACAGATCACAGATACGCAGTATTTT. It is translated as CAISESTLVTGQITDTQYF.